This T cell receptor beta chain was captured in a study of siplizumab effects on memory and regulatory T cells. Findings and limits, study-wide: Siplizumab led to significantly less abundant alloreactive sequences that could be traced back to unstimulated CD4+ memory cells. Many proliferating CD4+ or CD8+ clones remained unclassified. Roughly 75-97% of them could not be assigned either a naive or a memory phenotype. Researchers did not confirm the suppressive function of proliferating Tregs from siplizumab cultures.

The CDR3 length is 14 residues. The germline V gene has CDR1 LGHNA and CDR2 YNFKEQ. J lost 5 bases, V lost 4 bases, and 7 bases had no gene match. Only a few counts were recorded for this clone. Its antigen is as yet unknown. Some 97,000 TCR templates underwent assay in every sample. Clones were sequenced by immunoSEQ multiplex PCR, and TCRdb holds only the in-frame ones, with some missing. The sample holds 70,000 to 95,000 clones, about nine tenths seen once. The clonotype originates from a human donor in good health. The chain has TRBV4-2 and TRBJ2-5, with TRBD1 identical over 7 bases. Sequencing was done on a sample of CD4+ T cells sorted from blood. CDR3: CASSRPGQMETQYF. The CDR3 DNA reads as TGTGCCAGCAGCCGACCGGGACAGATGGAGACCCAGTACTTC.